This entry lists 30 T cell receptor beta chains sequenced from one sample in a study of Ad26.COV2.S vaccination and SARS-CoV-2 variants. Treatment reported: roughly 19 received Ad26.COV2.S at low or high dose, single or two shots; 5 received placebo; per-sample allocation not given. Repertoires come from day 63 after the first vaccine or placebo injection. The protocol was immunoSEQ multiplex PCR, while the TCRdb copy is restricted to in-frame clones and leaves out a portion. Counted here are roughly 380,000 clones, roughly 87% occurring once; the ten biggest clones make up approximately 3.6%. The sample consisted of peripheral blood, taken in a trial of Ad26.COV2.S vaccine versus placebo. All receptors derive from a person between 18 and 65 years old who received the Ad26.COV2.S COVID-19 vaccine or a placebo.

The chain is built from TRBV5-1 and TRBJ1-5; TRBD1 is a possible D gene (6 bases). The CDR3 consists of 15 residues. The germline V and J ends were trimmed by 0 bases and 4 bases, with 11 bases remaining between them. Germline lookup yields CDR1 SGHRS and CDR2 YFSETQ. CDR3: CASSLGGQFNQPQHF. DNA for the CDR3: TGCGCCAGCAGCTTGGGCGGACAGTTTAATCAGCCCCAGCATTTT. The variable domain in full, with the rest retrieved from reference TRBV5-1 and TRBJ1-5, is KAGVTQTPRYLIKTRGQQVTLSCSPISGHRSVSWYQQTPGQGLQFLFEYFSETQRNKGNFPGRFSGRQFSNSRSEMNVSTLELGDSALYLCASSLGGQFNQPQHFGDGTRLSIL.

This clone was detected only a few times. The rearrangement links TRBV11-2 to TRBJ1-6, with TRBD1 matching over 7 bases. The germline gives CDR1 SGHAT, CDR2 FQNNGV. The length of the CDR3 is 15 residues. V was clipped by 0 bases and J by 9 bases; unmatched bases: 5. CDR3 coding DNA: TGTGCCAGCAGCTTAGAAGGGGACAGAGGTTCACCCCTCCACTTT. Translation gives CASSLEGDRGSPLHF.

This clone was recorded only once. J is TRBJ2-5 and V is TRBV12-3 or TRBV12-4; no definite D call. V was trimmed by 2 bases and J by 4 bases, leaving 8 bases between them. This CDR3 comprises 13 residues. This CDR3 reads CASSLRMPETQYF. The CDR3 region has the DNA TGTGCCAGCAGTTTAAGGATGCCAGAGACCCAGTACTTC.

J is TRBJ2-3 and V is TRBV29-1; 8 nucleotides line up with TRBD2. The CDR3 sequence is 15 residues long. CDR1 and CDR2 from the germline V gene are SQVTM and ANQGSEA. V was pared by 4 bases and J by 2 bases, with 8 bases of the junction left unmatched. Here the CDR3 DNA reads TGCAGCGTTGGAACGCGGGGGGCTATCACAGATACGCAGTATTTT. This sequence encodes CSVGTRGAITDTQYF.

The chain links TRBV5-1 to TRBJ2-3; possibly TRBD1 for D (6 bases). The germline V and J ends were trimmed by 4 bases and 3 bases, with 9 bases remaining between them. From germline, CDR1 is SGHRS and CDR2 YFSETQ. This CDR3 has 13 residues. Written as DNA, the CDR3 is TGCGCCAGCAGCGTCGACAGGACAGATACGCAGTATTTT. Its protein is CASSVDRTDTQYF.

The chain employs TRBV19 and TRBJ2-7; 7 nucleotides agree with TRBD2. CDR3 size: 13 residues. Germline V lookup: CDR1 LNHDA, CDR2 SQIVND (reference sequence). The V segment lost 6 bases and the J segment 5 bases; nucleotides outside the gene matches: 7. The CDR3, as DNA: TGTGCCAGTAGCTCCTGGGGAGGGGACGAGCAGTACTTC. Amino acids: CASSSWGGDEQYF.

In its sample, this clone was seen once. The genes are TRBV30 and TRBJ1-4; TRBD1 matches 7 bases. Germline CDR1 GTSNPN, CDR2 SVGIG (reference sequence). CDR3 length equals 16 residues. Trimming at V came to 7 bases and at J to 2 bases, leaving 13 bases not matched to a gene. The CDR3 loop is CAYTTGRYGTNEKLFF. The CDR3 DNA is TGTGCCTATACGACAGGGCGTTATGGGACTAATGAAAAACTGTTTTTT.

The V gene is TRBV3-1 (or the pseudogene TRBV3-2), the J gene TRBJ2-7; the D is unclear. Trimming took off 0 bases at V and 3 bases at J, with 9 bases between the two ends. The CDR3 totals 14 residues. Per the germline V gene, CDR1 is LGHDT and CDR2 is YNNKEL (reference sequence). Here the CDR3 reads CASSQDSVFYEQYF. CDR3 DNA: TGTGCCAGCAGCCAAGATTCCGTTTTCTACGAGCAGTACTTC.

This clone has only one observation. The chain recombines TRBV7-6 with TRBJ2-3; D is undetermined. The CDR3 length is 14 residues. Trimming left V 6 bases short and J 5 bases short, with 15 bases between. Germline CDR1 SGHVS, CDR2 FNYEAQ. The CDR3 region is CASSFGLVGDTQYF. The CDR3 nucleotides read TGTGCCAGCAGTTTCGGGCTTGTAGGAGATACGCAGTATTTT. The full variable domain, its missing parts supplied by reference TRBV7-6 and TRBJ2-3, is GAGVSQSPRYKVTKRGQDVALRCDPISGHVSLYWYRQALGQGPEFLTYFNYEAQQDKSGLPNDRFSAERPEGSISTLTIQRTEQRDSAMYRCASSFGLVGDTQYFGPGTRLTVL.

This chain links TRBV24-1 with TRBJ2-3; a possible D gene is TRBD1 (6 bases). CDR1 and CDR2 (germline): KGHDR, SFDVKD. This CDR3 region has 14 residues. Trimming removed 5 bases at V and 1 base at J, with 9 bases between. The CDR3 DNA reads as TGTGCCACCAGTGTGGGGGCGGGCACAGATACGCAGTATTTT. Translated, it gives CATSVGAGTDTQYF.

This chain joins TRBV9 and TRBJ2-7, with 10 bases identical to TRBD2. J gave up 2 bases and V 0 bases, and 5 bases lay outside the gene matches. Per germline, CDR1 SGDLS and CDR2 YYNGEE. CDR3 length equals 16 residues. CDR3 DNA: TGTGCCAGCAGCGTAGCGGGTAGCGGGGGGCCCTACGAGCAGTACTTC. Its protein is CASSVAGSGGPYEQYF. Combining the CDR3 with reference TRBV9 and TRBJ2-7 gives the whole variable domain DSGVTQTPKHLITATGQRVTLRCSPRSGDLSVYWYQQSLDQGLQFLIQYYNGEERAKGNILERFSAQQFPDLHSELNLSSLELGDSALYFCASSVAGSGGPYEQYFGPGTRLTVT.

The gene calls are TRBV4-3 and TRBJ1-2; D not certain. There are 15 residues in the CDR3. Between the trimmed V and J ends, which lost 0 bases and 0 bases, there was a span of 8 bases. From germline, CDR1 is LGHNA and CDR2 YSLEER. CDR3 sequence: CASSQDLRTNYGYTF. The CDR3 DNA follows: TGCGCCAGCAGCCAAGATCTCCGCACTAACTATGGCTACACCTTC.

This clone was observed once. The chain recombines TRBV6-1 with TRBJ1-3; tentative D call: TRBD1 (6 bases). Per the germline V gene, CDR1 is MNHNS and CDR2 is SASEGT. This CDR3 spans 16 amino acids. V was cut by 2 bases and J by 4 bases, with 15 bases left in between. This chain's CDR3 is CASSEQPGASGNTIYF. The CDR3 DNA sequence: TGTGCCAGCAGTGAACAACCGGGGGCGTCCGGAAACACCATATATTTT.

V gene TRBV3-1 (or the pseudogene TRBV3-2) combines with J gene TRBJ2-1, with 13 bases matching TRBD2. Germline CDR1 LGHDT, CDR2 YNNKEL (reference sequence). J lost 8 bases, V lost 0 bases, and 7 bases had no gene match. This CDR3 spans 17 amino acids. Here the CDR3 DNA reads TGTGCCAGCAGCCAAGATTCGACTAGCGGGGGGATGGATGAGCAGTTCTTC. It translates to CASSQDSTSGGMDEQFF.

V is TRBV4-3 and J is TRBJ2-2; TRBD1 agrees at 8 bases. Germline assignment: CDR1 LGHNA and CDR2 YSLEER. The CDR3 has 15 amino acids. Germline trimming cut 4 bases from V and 3 bases from J; bases unmatched to any gene: 4. In nucleotides, the CDR3 is TGCGCCAGCAGCCCGAGGACAGGGTACACCGGGGAGCTGTTTTTT. Protein: CASSPRTGYTGELFF.

The chain links TRBV20-1 to TRBJ2-3; 11 bases line up with TRBD2. V dropped 3 bases and J dropped 5; count of bases not matched to a gene: 7. Per germline, CDR1 DFQATT and CDR2 SNEGSKA (reference sequence). CDR3 length: 15 amino acids. Here the CDR3 DNA reads TGCAGTGCTAGTCCTAGCGGGGGGACGGGAGATACGCAGTATTTT. Translated, it gives CSASPSGGTGDTQYF.

This clone was found once. The chain recombines TRBV30 with TRBJ1-5, with a possible D match to TRBD1 (5 bases). With 2 bases removed from V and 5 bases from J, the gap between germline ends came to 22 bases. CDR1 and CDR2 (germline): GTSNPN, SVGIG (reference sequence). This CDR3 spans 17 amino acids. CDR3 sequence reads: CAWSFARGSGRYQPQHF. The CDR3 coding sequence is TGTGCCTGGAGTTTTGCGAGGGGATCAGGGCGCTATCAGCCCCAGCATTTT.

The rearrangement uses TRBV7-9 and TRBJ1-3; D uncertain. The CDR3 has 15 amino acids. V gave up 4 bases and J gave up 0 bases, with 10 bases separating them. Germline V gives CDR1 SEHNR, CDR2 FQNEAQ (reference sequence). CDR3 loop: CASSSGLNSGNTIYF. The CDR3 DNA sequence: TGTGCCAGCAGCTCCGGACTAAACTCTGGAAACACCATATATTTT.

The chain couples TRBV7-6 to TRBJ1-4; TRBD1 matches at 9 bases. V lost 1 base to trimming and J lost 6 bases; unmatched junction nucleotides: 12. The CDR3 runs to 18 residues. From germline, CDR1 is SGHVS and CDR2 FNYEAQ. The CDR3 nucleotides are TGTGCCAGCAGCTTAGGACCAAAGTCACAGGGGGCGGATGAAAAACTGTTTTTT. Protein: CASSLGPKSQGADEKLFF. Full variable domain (remainder filled in from reference TRBV7-6 and TRBJ1-4): GAGVSQSPRYKVTKRGQDVALRCDPISGHVSLYWYRQALGQGPEFLTYFNYEAQQDKSGLPNDRFSAERPEGSISTLTIQRTEQRDSAMYRCASSLGPKSQGADEKLFFGSGTQLSVL.

J is TRBJ2-1 and V is TRBV7-2; D could derive from TRBD1 or TRBD2 (6 bases each). Germline assignment: CDR1 SGHTA and CDR2 FQGNSA. CDR3 length: 15 amino acids. Trimming shortened V by 1 base and J by 3 bases, and 10 bases separated the two germline ends. The DNA for the CDR3 is TGTGCCAGCAGCTTAGGGAGGGGGGACTACAATGAGCAGTTCTTC. It encodes CASSLGRGDYNEQFF. Full variable domain (outside the CDR3, taken from reference TRBV7-2 and TRBJ2-1): GAGVSQSPSNKVTEKGKDVELRCDPISGHTALYWYRQSLGQGLEFLIYFQGNSAPDKSGLPSDRFSAERTGGSVSTLTIQRTQQEDSAVYLCASSLGRGDYNEQFFGPGTRLTVL.

On this clone: A read error may account for a junction end that differs from germline. The chain couples TRBV20-1 to TRBJ1-2; 7 nucleotides align to TRBD1. CDR1 is DFQATT, CDR2 SNEGSKA, per germline (reference sequence). This CDR3 is built from 10 residues. This CDR3 is CSARDRALTF. For the CDR3, the DNA is TGCAGTGCGAGAGACAGGGCCCTTACCTTC.

V is TRBV27 and J is TRBJ2-1; perhaps TRBD1 as D (6 bases). CDR3 size: 16 residues. In germline, CDR1 is MNHEY, CDR2 SMNVEV (reference sequence). Trimming stripped 6 bases from V and 10 bases from J, with 25 bases between. The CDR3 loop reads CASSPTDHYRVGEQFF. The DNA of the CDR3 is TGTGCCAGCAGCCCTACCGACCATTACAGGGTCGGGGAGCAGTTCTTC.

J is TRBJ2-1 and V is TRBV5-4; TRBD2 aligns across 8 bases. Germline CDR1 SGHNT, CDR2 YYREEE (reference sequence). Trimming removed 5 bases from V and 1 base from J; junction bases left unmatched: 14. CDR3 size: 18 residues. CDR3 protein: CASSLPVGGAGSYNEQFF. In DNA, the CDR3 is TGTGCCAGCAGTCTTCCCGTCGGGGGGGCCGGTTCCTACAATGAGCAGTTCTTC.

The chain has TRBV7-9 and TRBJ2-7; D call uncertain. V was clipped by 5 bases and J by 4 bases, with 12 bases between them. CDR3 length equals 13 residues. Germline assignment: CDR1 SEHNR and CDR2 FQNEAQ (reference sequence). The CDR3 DNA sequence: TGTGCCAGCAGCCCACCGAATGGTTACGAGCAGTACTTC. Its translation is CASSPPNGYEQYF.

V and J are TRBV5-5 and TRBJ2-7; 10 bases are shared with TRBD1. The V segment lost 0 bases and the J segment 4 bases; nucleotides outside the gene matches: 4. The CDR3 has 15 amino acids. Germline loops: CDR1 SGHKS, CDR2 YYEKEE (reference sequence). The CDR3 bases are TGTGCCAGCAGCTTGGTAGGGGACAGGGGATACGAGCAGTACTTC. Its protein is CASSLVGDRGYEQYF. The whole variable domain, remainder taken from reference TRBV5-5 and TRBJ2-7, is DAGVTQSPTHLIKTRGQQVTLRCSPISGHKSVSWYQQVLGQGPQFIFQYYEKEERGRGNFPDRFSARQFPNYSSELNVNALLLGDSALYLCASSLVGDRGYEQYFGPGTRLTVT.

This clone was seen once. This sequence joins TRBV7-6 and TRBJ2-7; 9 bases match TRBD1. Germline V gene data show CDR1 as SGHVS and CDR2 as FNYEAQ. The CDR3 is made up of 14 amino acids. The ends lost 5 bases at V and 4 bases at J; junction bases unmatched: 6. CDR3 sequence reads: CASSPGTGPYEQYF. The CDR3 nucleotides read TGTGCCAGCAGCCCCGGGACAGGGCCGTACGAGCAGTACTTC.

This chain's CDR3 is CASSLVGTVSGNTIYF. Here the CDR3 DNA reads TGCGCCAGCAGCTTAGTTGGGACAGTCTCTGGAAACACCATATATTTT. V usage is TRBV5-1 and J usage is TRBJ1-3, with TRBD1 identical over 7 bases. The V gene's germline CDR1 is SGHRS and CDR2 YFSETQ. Germline trimming cut 2 bases from V and 0 bases from J; bases unmatched to any gene: 5. The CDR3 spans 16 residues.

The gene calls are TRBV7-9 and TRBJ2-7; possibly TRBD1 for D (6 bases). V was trimmed by 7 bases and J by 0 bases, leaving 25 bases between them. Germline V gives CDR1 SEHNR, CDR2 FQNEAQ (reference sequence). The CDR3 extends over 18 amino acids. CDR3 nucleotide sequence: TGTGCCAGCACCGCTTTGGCAGGGGCGCCGACCGACTCCTACGAGCAGTACTTC. Its protein product is CASTALAGAPTDSYEQYF. Based on the CDR3 plus reference TRBV7-9 and TRBJ2-7, the full variable domain is DTGVSQNPRHKITKRGQNVTFRCDPISEHNRLYWYRQTLGQGPEFLTYFQNEAQLEKSRLLSDRFSAERPKGSFSTLEIQRTEQGDSAMYLCASTALAGAPTDSYEQYFGPGTRLTVT.

This clone turned up a few times. Other DNA sequences in the sample encode the same CDR3. This chain joins TRBV6-4 and TRBJ2-3, with 10 bases lining up with TRBD2. The germline V gene encodes CDR1 MRHNA and CDR2 SNTAGT. J was trimmed by 2 bases and V by 2 bases; bases with no gene match: 1. The CDR3 spans 15 residues. The chain's CDR3 is CASSDSGGATDTQYF. The CDR3 DNA reads TGTGCCAGCAGTGACAGCGGGGGGGCCACAGATACGCAGTATTTT.

As to this clone: This sample includes further DNA sequences coding for the same CDR3. CDR3 region: CASSPRGNTEAFF. CDR3 nucleotides: TGTGCCAGCAGTCCCCGGGGGAACACTGAAGCTTTCTTT. This rearrangement joins TRBV6-5 to TRBJ1-1; D remains unclear. V was clipped by 5 bases and J by 1 base, with 8 bases between them. This CDR3 region has 13 residues. Germline V gene sequence: CDR1 MNHEY, CDR2 SVGAGI.